This section outlines one TCR beta chain sequence together with its context. Its antigen remains unknown. The sample is drawn from a study of early stage breast cancer tumors. The CDR3 runs to 17 residues. Germline loops: CDR1 SGHNT, CDR2 YYREEE (reference sequence). V lost 5 bases and J lost 0, with 18 bases in between. This table comes from immunoSEQ multiplex PCR, and its TCRdb copy is limited to in-frame clones, with some not included. The sample lists more than 13,000 clones; over 60% were seen once. Whole-study findings and limits: Most shared enriched TCRB sequences were commonly generated ones.

The clonotype comes from a person aged 50-59 years with breast cancer. V gene TRBV5-4 combines with J gene TRBJ2-1; tentatively, D is TRBD1 (6 bases). The sample was normal breast tissue next to the tumor. As DNA, the CDR3 is TGTGCCAGCAGGCCAGACCAGGGGTCCTACTCCTACAATGAGCAGTTCTTC. The encoded protein is CASRPDQGSYSYNEQFF.